This passage covers 30 T cell receptor beta chains from one sample sequenced in a study of blood T cells in healthy people across ages. The use of a sample-barcoded 5' primer and a J-beta primer mix characterized a second PCR of roughly 7 to 12 cycles. MiXCR, run by TCRdb on the 5' RACE reads, gives a single entry per CDR3 protein. The sample consists of around 800,000 distinct CDR3 sequences, under 55% of them appearing once. Sequences were obtained from blood. These receptors were obtained from a man in his 60s in good health.

In this sample, this clonotype turned up many times. V gene TRBV29-1 combines with J gene TRBJ2-1; 9 nucleotides line up with TRBD2. The V gene end was trimmed by 7 bases and the J gene end by 8 bases; junction bases not matched to a gene: 9. CDR3 length equals 13 residues. Germline CDR1 is SQVTM and CDR2 is ANQGSEA. The CDR3: CSAQLAGLDEQFF. The CDR3 DNA is TGCAGCGCCCAACTAGCGGGTCTGGATGAGCAGTTCTTC.

This clonotype occurred a few times. The CDR3 bases are TGTGCCAGCAGTTTAGCTCCCAGCAATCAGCCCCAGCATTTT. Translation: CASSLAPSNQPQHF. This chain uses TRBV27 with TRBJ1-5; no definite D call. Trimming removed 2 bases at V and 1 base at J, with 6 bases between. The CDR3 contains 14 residues. From germline, CDR1 is MNHEY and CDR2 SMNVEV (reference sequence).

This clonotype has a count of ten or more. This chain uses TRBV20-1 with TRBJ2-3; D not resolved. Trimming removed 3 bases at V and 1 base at J, with 8 bases between. This CDR3 spans 13 amino acids. The germline CDR1 and CDR2 sequences are DFQATT and SNEGSKA (reference sequence). The CDR3 DNA follows: TGCAGTGCTAGTAAGGCAGGCACAGATACGCAGTATTTT. This encodes CSASKAGTDTQYF.

V usage is TRBV14 and J usage is TRBJ1-6, with a weak D call TRBD1 (5 bases). This CDR3 contains 16 residues. The germline V and J ends were trimmed by 4 bases and 5 bases, with 15 bases remaining between them. Germline values: CDR1 SGHDN, CDR2 FVKESK. CDR3 sequence reads: CASSPRGSSNNSPLHF. DNA of the CDR3: TGTGCCAGCAGCCCAAGGGGCAGTTCGAATAATTCACCCCTCCACTTT.

CDR3 nucleotide sequence: TGTGCCAGCACCAATTGGGGGGGGGAAGAGACCCAGTACTTC. Its protein is CASTNWGGEETQYF. This chain links TRBV6-6 with TRBJ2-5, with 7 positions matching TRBD2. Germline V CDR1 and CDR2: MNHNY, SVGAGI (reference sequence). V lost 7 bases, J lost 3 bases, and 8 bases stayed unmatched. This CDR3 is built from 14 residues.

The rearrangement joins TRBV7-9 to TRBJ2-7; weak D call: TRBD2 (6 bases). Near its end, the DNA agrees better with TRBJ2-5, so the J call may be wrong. The germline gives CDR1 SEHNR, CDR2 FQNEAQ (reference sequence). The length of the CDR3 is 13 residues. As DNA, the CDR3 is TGTGCCAGCAGCCGCCGGAGGGGAGAGACCCAGTACTTC. Its protein product is CASSRRRGETQYF.

The rearrangement joins TRBV5-1 to TRBJ2-5; D might be TRBD2 (5 bases). The CDR3 has 15 amino acids. Between the trimmed V and J ends, which lost 0 bases and 2 bases, there was a span of 11 bases. Germline assignment: CDR1 SGHRS and CDR2 YFSETQ. This chain's CDR3 is CASSLELAGQETQYF. DNA of the CDR3: TGCGCCAGCAGCTTGGAATTGGCGGGTCAAGAGACCCAGTACTTC.

This chain uses TRBV10-3 with TRBJ2-5; D is possibly TRBD1 (6 bases). Trimming took 2 bases from V and 4 from J, leaving 11 bases between them. The germline V gene has CDR1 ENHRY and CDR2 SYGVKD. CDR3 length: 14 amino acids. The CDR3: CAISEGATGETQYF. The DNA for the CDR3 is TGTGCCATCAGTGAGGGAGCGACAGGAGAGACCCAGTACTTC.

In the case of this clonotype: A much larger clone differs from this one at a single base, so this may be a read error. The genes are TRBV4-3 and TRBJ2-4; TRBD2 agrees at 7 bases. The DNA end is a closer match to TRBJ2-7, so the J assignment may be wrong. CDR1 is LGHNA, CDR2 YSLEER, per germline. CDR3 length: 16 amino acids. This CDR3 reads CASSQDFSGASCEQYF. In DNA, the CDR3 is TGCGCCAGCAGCCAAGATTTCAGCGGGGCCTCCTGCGAGCAGTACTTC.

V and J are TRBV10-3 and TRBJ1-5; the D gene is possibly TRBD1 (5 bases). V gave up 1 base and J gave up 4 bases, with 5 bases separating them. Germline assignment: CDR1 ENHRY and CDR2 SYGVKD. The CDR3 runs 13 residues. The CDR3 reads CAISEWGNQPQHF. The CDR3 DNA follows: TGTGCCATCAGTGAGTGGGGGAATCAGCCCCAGCATTTT.

This clonotype has a count of ten or more. The J gene is TRBJ2-1, the V gene TRBV6-2 or TRBV6-3, with a weak D call TRBD1 (6 bases). Per the germline V gene, CDR1 is MNHEY and CDR2 is SVGEGT. V gave up 6 bases and J gave up 2 bases, with 14 bases separating them. The CDR3 consists of 15 residues. CDR3 sequence reads: CASREQGSTYNEQFF. CDR3 DNA: TGTGCCAGCAGGGAACAGGGATCCACCTACAATGAGCAGTTCTTC.

The rearrangement links TRBV5-5 to TRBJ2-5; TRBD2 might be the D (6 bases). The germline gives CDR1 SGHKS, CDR2 YYEKEE (reference sequence). V dropped 6 bases and J dropped 2 bases, with 20 bases sitting between them. This CDR3 comprises 16 residues. The CDR3 sequence: CASIIGDGGHQETQYF. The CDR3, as DNA: TGTGCCAGCATCATCGGGGACGGGGGTCATCAAGAGACCCAGTACTTC.

This clonotype has only a few counts. J is TRBJ2-1 and V is TRBV20-1, with unresolved D. Trimming pared 2 bases from V and 9 bases from J, leaving 17 bases between. This CDR3 contains 14 residues. Germline lookup yields CDR1 DFQATT and CDR2 SNEGSKA (reference sequence). The CDR3: CSARTPGPTSEQFF. The CDR3, as DNA: TGCAGTGCTAGAACCCCCGGGCCTACAAGTGAGCAGTTCTTC.

The rearrangement uses TRBV5-1 and TRBJ1-2, with a possible D match to TRBD1 (6 bases). V was pared by 4 bases and J by 4 bases, with 14 bases between. Per germline, CDR1 SGHRS and CDR2 YFSETQ. This CDR3 is 14 amino acids long. CDR3 coding DNA: TGCGCCAGCAGCAGACTCAGGGGTGGCTATGGCTACACCTTC. Translation: CASSRLRGGYGYTF.

The rearrangement joins TRBV7-9 to TRBJ2-1; 9 nucleotides align to TRBD2. Germline CDR1 SEHNR, CDR2 FQNEAQ (reference sequence). The ends lost 5 bases at V and 8 bases at J; junction bases unmatched: 10. There are 15 residues in the CDR3. The CDR3 reads CASSPKGSGGYEQFF. The CDR3 coding sequence is TGTGCCAGCAGCCCCAAAGGTAGCGGGGGTTATGAGCAGTTCTTC. Full variable domain (outside the CDR3, taken from reference TRBV7-9 and TRBJ2-1): DTGVSQNPRHKITKRGQNVTFRCDPISEHNRLYWYRQTLGQGPEFLTYFQNEAQLEKSRLLSDRFSAERPKGSFSTLEIQRTEQGDSAMYLCASSPKGSGGYEQFFGPGTRLTVL.

The rearrangement links TRBV27 to TRBJ1-2; no firm D call. The CDR3 is 13 residues long. V lost 3 bases and J lost 1, with 6 bases in between. Looked up from germline, CDR1 is MNHEY and CDR2 is SMNVEV (reference sequence). CDR3 amino acids: CASSFRHNYGYTF. The CDR3 DNA reads as TGTGCCAGCAGTTTCAGACATAACTATGGCTACACCTTC.

CDR3 in DNA: TGCAGTGCGAGATGGGTGCGGGAGACCCAGTACTTC. Its protein is CSARWVRETQYF. V gene TRBV20-1 combines with J gene TRBJ2-5; no clear D gene. Germline V gene lookup returns CDR1 DFQATT and CDR2 SNEGSKA (reference sequence). The length of the CDR3 is 12 residues. V was trimmed by 6 bases and J by 5 bases, leaving 13 bases between them.

This clonotype was observed a handful of times. The CDR3 loop is CASSRTGKGGELFF. The CDR3 nucleotides are TGTGCCAGCAGCCGGACTGGAAAGGGCGGGGAGCTGTTTTTT. J is TRBJ2-2 and V is TRBV12-3 or TRBV12-4; maybe TRBD2 (5 bases). CDR3 size: 14 residues. Trimming pared 6 bases from V and 7 bases from J, leaving 15 bases between.

The V call is TRBV18, the J call TRBJ2-5; 9 bases map to TRBD2. Germline lookup yields CDR1 KGHSH and CDR2 LQKENI. The ends lost 2 bases at V and 0 bases at J; junction bases unmatched: 1. The CDR3 loop spans 15 amino acids. This chain's CDR3 is CASSPVAGDQETQYF. CDR3 bases: TGTGCCAGCTCACCAGTAGCGGGGGACCAAGAGACCCAGTACTTC.

V gene TRBV11-3 combines with J gene TRBJ2-7, with TRBD1 identical over 9 bases. V dropped 3 bases and J dropped 6; count of bases not matched to a gene: 0. The CDR3 length is 12 residues. Germline V gives CDR1 SGHNT, CDR2 YENEEA. CDR3 in amino acids: CASSLDRGEQYF. The CDR3 nucleotides are TGTGCCAGCAGCTTGGACAGGGGCGAGCAGTACTTC.

Comments on this clonotype: In this CDR3 the conserved last residue, phenylalanine or tryptophan, is missing, so a read error is likely. It is unclear where the CDR3 begins or ends on the DNA, so no DNA is shown, and the CDR3 is as TCRdb lists it. The genes are TRBV5-6 and TRBJ2-1; TRBD1 is the table's D call, not checked against the DNA. CDR1 and CDR2 from the germline V gene are SGHDT and YYEEEE. The CDR3 adds up to 16 amino acids, both ends counted. CDR3 in amino acids: CASSLQGASAGYTFGS.

The chain couples TRBV2 to TRBJ2-1; 8 nucleotides align to TRBD1. The V gene end was trimmed by 4 bases and the J gene end by 5 bases; junction bases not matched to a gene: 7. There are 15 residues in the CDR3. CDR1 SNHLY and CDR2 FYNNEI come from the germline V gene. For the CDR3, the DNA is TGTGCCAGCAGTGTGGGACAGGTCGAACACAATGAGCAGTTCTTC. Its protein is CASSVGQVEHNEQFF. Looking up the rest from reference TRBV2 and TRBJ2-1 gives the full variable domain: EPEVTQTPSHQVTQMGQEVILRCVPISNHLYFYWYRQILGQKVEFLVSFYNNEISEKSEIFDDQFSVERPDGSNFTLKIRSTKLEDSAMYFCASSVGQVEHNEQFFGPGTRLTVL.

This clonotype came up once. The CDR3 loop is CASSTRQALSYEQYF. The CDR3 nucleotides read TGTGCCAGCAGCACGCGACAGGCGCTTTCCTACGAGCAGTACTTC. V is TRBV7-9 and J is TRBJ2-7; a weak D match, TRBD1 (6 bases). Looked up from germline, CDR1 is SEHNR and CDR2 is FQNEAQ (reference sequence). The V and J ends lost 5 bases and 1 base respectively, with 15 bases between them. The CDR3 covers 15 residues.

As concerns this clonotype: This clone may be a read error of a much larger clone one base away. In DNA, the CDR3 is TGCAGTGTTAGGCCGAGGGACAGGGGATATTACGAGCAGTACTTC. Translated, it gives CSVRPRDRGYYEQYF. The chain recombines TRBV20-1 with TRBJ2-4, with TRBD1 matching 10 bases. The end of the DNA is better explained by TRBJ2-7, so the J call may be wrong. Germline lookup yields CDR1 DFQATT and CDR2 SNEGSKA (reference sequence). The CDR3 spans 15 residues.

Comments on this clonotype: One end of the junction fails to match germline, which may point to a read error. V is TRBV20-1 and J is TRBJ1-1; TRBD1 is a possible D gene (5 bases). CDR1 is DFQATT, CDR2 SNEGSKA, per germline (reference sequence). The CDR3 totals 10 residues. The CDR3 coding sequence is TGCTGTGCTCGGGACGGTGAAGCTTTCTTT. Protein product: CCARDGEAFF.

The table lists this clonotype with many counts. The DNA for the CDR3 is TGCAGCGCAGGGACGGATTACGAGCAGTACTTC. It is translated as CSAGTDYEQYF. The chain uses TRBV20-1 and TRBJ2-7; D might be TRBD1 or TRBD2, each matching 5 bases. The V gene's germline CDR1 is DFQATT and CDR2 SNEGSKA (reference sequence). The CDR3 contains 11 residues.

The chain carries TRBV6-6 and TRBJ2-3; D is possibly TRBD1 (6 bases). The V and J ends lost 8 bases and 2 bases respectively, with 17 bases between them. Germline V CDR1 and CDR2: MNHNY, SVGAGI (reference sequence). The CDR3 has 15 residues. The DNA of the CDR3 is TGTGCCAGCGGGCGAACAGGGTTTTCCACAGATACGCAGTATTTT. Its protein product is CASGRTGFSTDTQYF.

This clonotype has a single count. V and J are TRBV13 and TRBJ2-5; D is unresolved. The germline CDR1 and CDR2 sequences are PRHDT and FYEKMQ (reference sequence). V lost 3 bases and J lost 3, with 11 bases in between. This CDR3 spans 14 amino acids. The CDR3 protein is CASSFPGREETQYF. The CDR3 DNA reads TGTGCCAGCAGCTTTCCTGGCCGGGAAGAGACCCAGTACTTC.

This rearrangement joins TRBV11-3 to TRBJ1-4; a possible D gene is TRBD1 (5 bases). Germline V CDR1 and CDR2: SGHNT, YENEEA. Trimming left V 3 bases short and J 6 bases short, with 11 bases between. CDR3 length: 14 amino acids. The CDR3 here is CASSLGVMDEKLFF. DNA for the CDR3: TGTGCCAGCAGCTTGGGGGTGATGGATGAAAAACTGTTTTTT.

CDR3: CASSPRAGMNQPQHF. CDR3 in DNA: TGTGCCAGCTCACCACGGGCAGGGATGAATCAGCCCCAGCATTTT. J is TRBJ1-5 and V is TRBV18; D might be TRBD1 (5 bases). The CDR3 totals 15 residues. CDR1 is KGHSH, CDR2 LQKENI, per germline. The V and J ends lost 1 base and 4 bases respectively, with 11 bases between them.